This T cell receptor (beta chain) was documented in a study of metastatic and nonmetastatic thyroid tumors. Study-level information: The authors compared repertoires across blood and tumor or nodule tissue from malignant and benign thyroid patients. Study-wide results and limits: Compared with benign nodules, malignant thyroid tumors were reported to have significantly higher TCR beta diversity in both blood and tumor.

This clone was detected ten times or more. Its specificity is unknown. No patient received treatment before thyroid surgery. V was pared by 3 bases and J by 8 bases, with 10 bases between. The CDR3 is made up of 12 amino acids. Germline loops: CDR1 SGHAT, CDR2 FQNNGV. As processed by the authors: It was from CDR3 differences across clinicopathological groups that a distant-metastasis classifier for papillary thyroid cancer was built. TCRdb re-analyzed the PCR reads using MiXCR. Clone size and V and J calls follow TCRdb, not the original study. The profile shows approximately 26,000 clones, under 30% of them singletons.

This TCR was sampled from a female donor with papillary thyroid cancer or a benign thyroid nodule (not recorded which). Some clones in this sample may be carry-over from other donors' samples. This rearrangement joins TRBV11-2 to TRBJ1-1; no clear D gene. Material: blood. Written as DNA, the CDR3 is TGTGCCAGCAGCTTCTGGTGGGGAGAAGCTTTCTTT. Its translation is CASSFWWGEAFF. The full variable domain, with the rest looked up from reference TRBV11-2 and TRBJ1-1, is EAGVAQSPRYKIIEKRQSVAFWCNPISGHATLYWYQQILGQGPKLLIQFQNNGVVDDSQLPKDRFSAERLKGVDSTLKIQPAKLEDSAVYLCASSFWWGEAFFGQGTRLTVV.